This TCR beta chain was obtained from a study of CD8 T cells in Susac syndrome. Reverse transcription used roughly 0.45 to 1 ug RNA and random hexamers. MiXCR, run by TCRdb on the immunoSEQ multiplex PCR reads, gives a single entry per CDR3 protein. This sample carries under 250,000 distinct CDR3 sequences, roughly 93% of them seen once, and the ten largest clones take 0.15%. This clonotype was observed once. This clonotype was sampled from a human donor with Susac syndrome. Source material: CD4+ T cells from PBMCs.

The CDR3 here is CASSLEGVATEAFF. DNA for the CDR3: TGTGCCAGCAGTTTGGAGGGGGTAGCCACTGAAGCTTTCTTT. This chain joins TRBV2 and TRBJ1-1; D possibly corresponds to TRBD1 (6 bases). V lost 5 bases and J 4 bases, leaving 14 bases between the germline ends. Germline V gene lookup returns CDR1 SNHLY and CDR2 FYNNEI. The CDR3 covers 14 residues.